This T cell receptor beta chain was recovered during a study of shared clonotypes between healthy human individuals. The V segment lost 5 bases and the J segment 4 bases; nucleotides outside the gene matches: 8. The CDR3 is 15 amino acids. CDR1 is SGHNT, CDR2 YYREEE, per germline (reference sequence). Repertoires were generated with immunoSEQ multiplex PCR, while TCRdb's copy carries only in-frame clones and drops some. The sample includes nearly 1 million clones, approximately 76% of them seen just once. Sequenced: memory CD4+ T cells sorted from blood. Subset meaning: CD45RA-negative fraction. The source is a man aged 18 to 30 in good health. The chain joins TRBV5-4 to TRBJ2-3; TRBD1 matches at 9 bases. CDR3 in amino acids: CASRKDRGFPDTQYF. The CDR3 DNA sequence: TGTGCCAGCAGAAAGGACAGGGGATTCCCAGATACGCAGTATTTT. Full variable domain (remainder filled in from reference TRBV5-4 and TRBJ2-3): ETGVTQSPTHLIKTRGQQVTLRCSSQSGHNTVSWYQQALGQGPQFIFQYYREEENGRGNFPPRFSGLQFPNYSSELNVNALELDDSALYLCASRKDRGFPDTQYFGPGTRLTVL.